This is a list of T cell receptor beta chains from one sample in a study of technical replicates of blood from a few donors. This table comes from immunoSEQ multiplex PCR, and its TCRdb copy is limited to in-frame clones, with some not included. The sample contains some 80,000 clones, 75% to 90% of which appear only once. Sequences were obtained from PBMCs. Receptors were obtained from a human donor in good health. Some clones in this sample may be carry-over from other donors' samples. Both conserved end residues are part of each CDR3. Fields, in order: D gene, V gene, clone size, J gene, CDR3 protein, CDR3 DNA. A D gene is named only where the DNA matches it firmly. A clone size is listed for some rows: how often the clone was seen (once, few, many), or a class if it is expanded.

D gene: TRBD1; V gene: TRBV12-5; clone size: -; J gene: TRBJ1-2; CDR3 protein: CASGLETGVGGYTF; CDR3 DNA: TGTGCTAGTGGTTTGGAAACAGGGGTAGGCGGCTACACCTTC
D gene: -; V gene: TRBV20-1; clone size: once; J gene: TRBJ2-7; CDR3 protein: CSADREEQYF; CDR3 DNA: TGCAGTGCTGACCGGGAGGAGCAGTACTTC
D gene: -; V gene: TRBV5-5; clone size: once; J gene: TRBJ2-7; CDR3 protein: CASKRTGSSYEQYF; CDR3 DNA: TGTGCCAGCAAGCGAACAGGAAGCTCCTACGAGCAGTACTTC
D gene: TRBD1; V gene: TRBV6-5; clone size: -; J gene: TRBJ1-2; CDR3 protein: CASSYRDRGFGYTF; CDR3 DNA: TGTGCCAGCAGTTACCGGGACAGGGGCTTTGGCTACACCTTC
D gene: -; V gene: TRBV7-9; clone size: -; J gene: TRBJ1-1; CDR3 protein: CASRGRNTEAFF; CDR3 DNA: TGTGCCAGCAGAGGGAGGAACACTGAAGCTTTCTTT
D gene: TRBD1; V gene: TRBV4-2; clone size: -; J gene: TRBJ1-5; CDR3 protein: CASSQGTGARNQPQHF; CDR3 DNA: TGTGCCAGCAGCCAAGGGACAGGGGCCCGGAATCAGCCCCAGCATTTT
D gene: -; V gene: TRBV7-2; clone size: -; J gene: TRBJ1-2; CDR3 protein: CASSYDGGYTF; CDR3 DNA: TGTGCCAGCAGCTATGACGGGGGCTACACCTTC
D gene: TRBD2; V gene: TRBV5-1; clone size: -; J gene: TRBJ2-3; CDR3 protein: CASSSLAGGPNTQYF; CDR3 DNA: TGCGCCAGCAGCTCACTAGCGGGGGGACCTAATACGCAGTATTTT
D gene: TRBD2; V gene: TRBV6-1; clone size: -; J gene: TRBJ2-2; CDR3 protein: CAGRLAGVTGELFF; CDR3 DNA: TGTGCCGGAAGACTAGCGGGGGTCACCGGGGAGCTGTTTTTT
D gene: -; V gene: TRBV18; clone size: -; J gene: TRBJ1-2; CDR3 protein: CASSPPGALGFGYTF; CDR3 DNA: TGTGCCAGCTCACCCCCAGGGGCCCTAGGATTCGGCTACACCTTC
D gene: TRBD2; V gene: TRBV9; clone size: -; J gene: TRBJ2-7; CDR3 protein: CASSGLAGVEQYF; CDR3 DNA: TGTGCCAGCAGCGGCCTAGCGGGAGTCGAGCAGTACTTC
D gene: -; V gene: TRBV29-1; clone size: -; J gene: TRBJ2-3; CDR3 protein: CSVRFEGADTQYF; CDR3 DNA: TGCAGCGTTCGGTTTGAGGGGGCAGATACGCAGTATTTT
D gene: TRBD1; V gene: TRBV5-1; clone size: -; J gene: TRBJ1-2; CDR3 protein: CASSSGQGSYTF; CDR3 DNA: TGCGCCAGCAGCTCTGGACAGGGGAGCTACACCTTC
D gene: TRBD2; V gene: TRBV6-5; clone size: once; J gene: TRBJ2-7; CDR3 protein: CASRPGLAGTYEQYF; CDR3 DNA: TGTGCCAGCAGGCCGGGACTAGCGGGAACCTACGAGCAGTACTTC
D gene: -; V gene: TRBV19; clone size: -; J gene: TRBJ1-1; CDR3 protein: CASSMEGVRTEAFF; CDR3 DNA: TGTGCCAGTAGTATGGAGGGTGTACGCACTGAAGCTTTCTTT
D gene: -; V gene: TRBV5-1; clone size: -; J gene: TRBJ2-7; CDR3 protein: CASSLTGTEQYF; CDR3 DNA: TGCGCCAGCAGCTTGACAGGGACCGAGCAGTACTTC
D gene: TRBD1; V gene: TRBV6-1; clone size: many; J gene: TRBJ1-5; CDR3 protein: CASSGEGDSQPQHF; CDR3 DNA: TGTGCCAGCAGCGGCGAGGGGGACAGTCAGCCCCAGCATTTT
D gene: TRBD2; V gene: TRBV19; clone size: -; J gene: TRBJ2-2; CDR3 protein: CASSKGTSGRAGELFF; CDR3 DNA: TGTGCCAGTAGTAAAGGGACTAGCGGGAGGGCCGGGGAGCTGTTTTTT
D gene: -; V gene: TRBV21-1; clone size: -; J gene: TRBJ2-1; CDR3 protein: CASSKEAREGSNEQFF; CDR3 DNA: TGTGCCAGCAGCAAAGAGGCGCGGGAGGGCTCCAATGAGCAGTTCTTC
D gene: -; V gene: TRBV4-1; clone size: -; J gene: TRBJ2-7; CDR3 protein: CASSQENLGADEQYF; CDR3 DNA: TGCGCCAGCAGCCAAGAGAATTTGGGGGCAGACGAGCAGTACTTC
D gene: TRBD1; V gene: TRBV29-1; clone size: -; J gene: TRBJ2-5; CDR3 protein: CSLEGGGETQYF; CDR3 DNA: TGCAGCCTTGAAGGGGGCGGCGAGACCCAGTACTTC
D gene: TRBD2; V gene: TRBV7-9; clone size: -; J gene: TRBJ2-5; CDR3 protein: CASSALAGGPETQYF; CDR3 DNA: TGTGCCAGCAGCGCCTTAGCGGGGGGGCCTGAGACCCAGTACTTC
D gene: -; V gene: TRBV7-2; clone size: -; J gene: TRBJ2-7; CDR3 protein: CASSSRAGKHEQYF; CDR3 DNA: TGTGCCAGCAGCTCAAGGGCAGGGAAGCACGAGCAGTACTTC
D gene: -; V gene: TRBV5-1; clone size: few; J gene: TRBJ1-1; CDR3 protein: CASSFQGVILGTEAFF; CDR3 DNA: TGCGCCAGCAGCTTTCAGGGTGTGATCTTGGGCACTGAAGCTTTCTTT
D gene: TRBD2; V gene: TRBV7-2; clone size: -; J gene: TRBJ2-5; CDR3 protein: CASTRASGLETQYF; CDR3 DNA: TGTGCCAGCACTAGGGCTAGCGGGTTAGAGACCCAGTACTTC
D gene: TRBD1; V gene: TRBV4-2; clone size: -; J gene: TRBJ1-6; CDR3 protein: CASSLGQGRNNSPLHF; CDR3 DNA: TGTGCCAGCAGCCTCGGACAGGGTCGGAATAATTCACCCCTCCACTTT
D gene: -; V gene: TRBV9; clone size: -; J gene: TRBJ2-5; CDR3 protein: CASSVGRSQETQYF; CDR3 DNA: TGTGCCAGCAGCGTAGGGCGGTCCCAAGAGACCCAGTACTTC
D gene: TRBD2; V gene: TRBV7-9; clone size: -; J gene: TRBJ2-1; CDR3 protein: CASSPPGLAAYNEQFF; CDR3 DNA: TGTGCCAGCAGCCCCCCGGGACTAGCGGCCTACAATGAGCAGTTCTTC
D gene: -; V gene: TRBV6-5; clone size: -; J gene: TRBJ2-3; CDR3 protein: CASSHPRDITDTQYF; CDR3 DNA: TGTGCCAGCAGCCACCCTCGGGACATCACAGATACGCAGTATTTT
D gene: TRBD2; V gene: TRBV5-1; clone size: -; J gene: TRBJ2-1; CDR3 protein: CASSLTSGGEDEQFF; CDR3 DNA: TGCGCCAGCAGCTTGACTAGCGGGGGAGAGGATGAGCAGTTCTTC
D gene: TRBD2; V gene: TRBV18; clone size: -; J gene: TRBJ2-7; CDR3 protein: CASSQSPGGGYEQYF; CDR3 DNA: TGTGCCAGCTCACAGAGTCCGGGGGGGGGATACGAGCAGTACTTC
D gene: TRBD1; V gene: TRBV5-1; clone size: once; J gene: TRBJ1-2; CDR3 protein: CASSSQGLYGYTF; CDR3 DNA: TGCGCCAGCAGCTCACAGGGGCTTTATGGCTACACCTTC
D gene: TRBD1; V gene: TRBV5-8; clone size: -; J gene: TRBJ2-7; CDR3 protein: CASSLGWTGVYEQYF; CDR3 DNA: TGTGCCAGCAGCTTGGGTTGGACAGGGGTCTACGAGCAGTACTTC
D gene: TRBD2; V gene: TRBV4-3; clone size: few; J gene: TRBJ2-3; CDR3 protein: CASSQDRGSGSAQYF; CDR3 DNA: TGCGCCAGCAGCCAAGATCGAGGTAGCGGGAGCGCGCAGTATTTT
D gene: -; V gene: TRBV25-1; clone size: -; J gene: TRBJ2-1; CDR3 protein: CASSELPVINEQFF; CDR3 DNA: TGTGCCAGCAGTGAACTCCCGGTAATTAATGAGCAGTTCTTC
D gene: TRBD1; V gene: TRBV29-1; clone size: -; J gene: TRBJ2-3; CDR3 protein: CSVADRGTDTQYF; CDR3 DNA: TGCAGCGTTGCCGACAGGGGAACAGATACGCAGTATTTT
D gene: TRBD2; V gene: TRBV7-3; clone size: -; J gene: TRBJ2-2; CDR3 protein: CASSSTSGYTGELFF; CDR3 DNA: TGTGCCAGCAGCTCGACTAGCGGATACACCGGGGAGCTGTTTTTT
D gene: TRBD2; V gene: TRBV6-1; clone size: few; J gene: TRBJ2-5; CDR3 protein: CASKPSGKTQYF; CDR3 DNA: TGTGCCAGCAAGCCTAGCGGAAAGACCCAGTACTTC
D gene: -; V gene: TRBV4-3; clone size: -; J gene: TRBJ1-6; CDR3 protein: CASSRDTGTSPLHF; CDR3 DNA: TGCGCCAGCAGCCGGGACACCGGGACCTCACCCCTCCACTTT
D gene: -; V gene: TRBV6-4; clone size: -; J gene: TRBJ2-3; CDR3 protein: CASSDSEDTQYF; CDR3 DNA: TGTGCCAGCAGTGACAGCGAAGATACGCAGTATTTT
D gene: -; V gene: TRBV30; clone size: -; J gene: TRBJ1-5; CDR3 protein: CALSGHRNEPQHF; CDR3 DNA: TGTGCCTTGTCGGGACACCGTAACGAGCCCCAGCATTTT
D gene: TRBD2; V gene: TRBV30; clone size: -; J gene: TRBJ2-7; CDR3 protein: CAWNDGTTAYEQYF; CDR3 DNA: TGTGCCTGGAACGATGGGACTACAGCCTACGAGCAGTACTTC
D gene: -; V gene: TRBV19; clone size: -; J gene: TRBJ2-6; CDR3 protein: CASTAEGGGANVLTF; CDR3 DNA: TGTGCCAGTACCGCCGAGGGTGGTGGGGCCAACGTCCTGACTTTC
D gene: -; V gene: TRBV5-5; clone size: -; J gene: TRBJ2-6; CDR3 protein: CASSFVSGANVLTF; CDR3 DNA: TGTGCCAGCAGCTTCGTCTCTGGGGCCAACGTCCTGACTTTC
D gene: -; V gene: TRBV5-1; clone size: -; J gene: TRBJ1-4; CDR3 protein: CASSMEGRENEKLFF; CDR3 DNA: TGCGCCAGCAGTATGGAGGGACGGGAAAATGAAAAACTGTTTTTT
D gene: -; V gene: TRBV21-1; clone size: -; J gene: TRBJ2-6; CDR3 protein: CASSINLDGLGANVLTF; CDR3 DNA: TGTGCCAGCAGCATAAATCTCGACGGGTTGGGGGCCAACGTCCTGACTTTC
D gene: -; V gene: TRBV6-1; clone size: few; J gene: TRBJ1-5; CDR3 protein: CASSGRQEGQPQHF; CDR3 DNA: TGTGCCAGCAGCGGAAGACAGGAAGGTCAGCCCCAGCATTTT
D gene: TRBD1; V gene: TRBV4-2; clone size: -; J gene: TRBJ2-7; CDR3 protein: CASSQLGGDRVYEQYF; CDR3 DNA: TGTGCCAGCAGCCAACTTGGGGGGGACAGGGTCTACGAGCAGTACTTC
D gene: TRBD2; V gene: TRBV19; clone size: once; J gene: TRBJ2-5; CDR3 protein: CASSSEGSGRKTQYF; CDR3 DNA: TGTGCCAGTAGTTCGGAAGGGAGCGGGAGGAAGACCCAGTACTTC
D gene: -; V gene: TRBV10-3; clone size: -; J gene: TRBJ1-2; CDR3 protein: CAISEADSLWGYTF; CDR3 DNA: TGTGCCATCAGTGAAGCGGACAGCCTTTGGGGCTACACCTTC